A single sample is the source of the 19 T cell receptor beta chains below, sequenced in a study of tissue-resident memory T cells in lung cancer. Unique molecular identifiers were built into the TCR sequencing libraries. TCRdb used MiXCR to reprocess the reads, holding one entry per CDR3 protein. The sample carries 200 to 300 distinct CDR3 sequences, under 20% recorded once. The study, taken as a whole, reports: On average, roughly 20% of tissue-resident memory T cells per patient belonged to the top clonotype.

The CD8+ T cells were FACS-sorted according to CD103 expression. No antigens are known for them. Sequencing input: CD103+ CD8+ T cells from lung tumor tissue. Every receptor here comes from a human donor with treatment-naive lung cancer (subtype not recorded).

By share, this clonotype ranks as hyperexpanded. The chain is built from TRBV27 and TRBJ1-1; D unclear. The length of the CDR3 is 15 residues. V was clipped by 0 bases and J by 9 bases, with 17 bases between them. Germline V CDR1 and CDR2: MNHEY, SMNVEV (reference sequence). The DNA for the CDR3 is TGTGCCAGCAGTTTATCAAGGAGCCAGTCCTCTAAAGCTTTCTTT. It is translated as CASSLSRSQSSKAFF.

The chain uses TRBV6-1 and TRBJ1-3; D unclear. Deletions cut 2 bases from V and 0 bases from J, with 5 bases between. Germline CDR1 is MNHNS and CDR2 is SASEGT. CDR3 length: 14 residues. This CDR3 is CASSELVSGNTIYF. CDR3 DNA: TGTGCCAGCAGTGAACTCGTCTCTGGAAACACCATATATTTT.

This clonotype has only one observation. V gene TRBV10-2 combines with J gene TRBJ1-1; D is unresolved. Deletions cut 3 bases from V and 7 bases from J, with 12 bases between. Looked up from germline, CDR1 is WSHSY and CDR2 is SAAADI. The CDR3 is 13 amino acids. The CDR3 DNA reads as TGCGCCAGCAGTGAAAGCCGTGGGATTGAAGCTTTCTTT. This gives the protein CASSESRGIEAFF.

In its sample, this clonotype is medium-sized. The rearrangement links TRBV11-2 to TRBJ1-2; TRBD1 might be the D (5 bases). CDR3 length: 14 residues. The ends were cut back, 5 bases at V and 8 bases at J, with 18 bases in the middle. Germline values: CDR1 SGHAT, CDR2 FQNNGV. The CDR3 is CASSPLPTARGYTF. CDR3 in DNA: TGTGCCAGCAGCCCCCTTCCGACAGCGAGGGGCTACACCTTC.

This chain connects TRBV6-5 to TRBJ2-7, with a tentative D call TRBD1 (5 bases). V lost 5 bases, J lost 10 bases, and 15 bases lay in between. The CDR3 consists of 12 residues. Germline V lookup: CDR1 MNHEY, CDR2 SVGAGI. Here the CDR3 reads CASSPDGANQYF. The CDR3 nucleotides are TGTGCCAGCAGTCCCGATGGGGCGAATCAGTACTTC.

Within the sample, this clonotype is large (0.1 to 1%). The chain couples TRBV9 to TRBJ1-2, with D uncertain. The V gene's germline CDR1 is SGDLS and CDR2 YYNGEE. Trimming took off 0 bases at V and 4 bases at J, with 10 bases between the two ends. The CDR3 consists of 14 residues. The CDR3 nucleotides are TGTGCCAGCAGCGTAGATCCCGGGGTCTATGGCTACACCTTC. Protein product: CASSVDPGVYGYTF.

This clonotype is judged medium-sized (0.01 to 0.1%). The rearrangement links TRBV30 to TRBJ1-1, with D uncertain. V lost 3 bases to trimming and J lost 3 bases, with 11 bases between them. CDR1 and CDR2 from the germline V gene are GTSNPN and SVGIG (reference sequence). The CDR3 contains 13 residues. As DNA, the CDR3 is TGTGCCTGGAGCGTAGCACGGTACACTGAAGCTTTCTTT. Translating gives CAWSVARYTEAFF.

This clonotype was detected only a few times. The chain has TRBV19 and TRBJ1-1; D is ambiguous. This CDR3 is built from 11 residues. V was cut by 5 bases and J by 3 bases, with 4 bases left in between. Germline CDR1 LNHDA, CDR2 SQIVND (reference sequence). CDR3 in amino acids: CASSSHTEAFF. The CDR3, as DNA: TGTGCCAGTAGTTCCCACACTGAAGCTTTCTTT.

By share, this clonotype ranks as large. The rearrangement uses TRBV4-2 and TRBJ2-7; no clear D. Trimming cost V 1 base and J 3 bases, with 13 bases left between them. This CDR3 spans 15 amino acids. In germline, CDR1 is LGHNA, CDR2 YNFKEQ. The CDR3 DNA follows: TGTGCCAGCAGCCAAGTCCCAAGACCGGACTACGAGCAGTACTTC. It encodes CASSQVPRPDYEQYF.

This clonotype is termed medium-sized. The chain couples TRBV7-9 to TRBJ2-3; a weak D match, TRBD2 (5 bases). The CDR3 runs 14 residues. Germline V gene sequence: CDR1 SEHNR, CDR2 FQNEAQ (reference sequence). V dropped 6 bases and J dropped 3 bases, with 13 bases sitting between them. CDR3 bases: TGTGCCAGCAGGGGCGGGTATGAAACAGATACGCAGTATTTT. This sequence encodes CASRGGYETDTQYF.

The chain links TRBV20-1 to TRBJ1-2, with 10 bases that match TRBD1. The CDR3 sequence is 15 residues long. The V segment lost 5 bases and the J segment 4 bases; nucleotides outside the gene matches: 10. Germline assignment: CDR1 DFQATT and CDR2 SNEGSKA (reference sequence). CDR3 loop: CSALNPRTGGYGYTF. DNA of the CDR3: TGCAGTGCTCTAAACCCCCGGACAGGGGGCTATGGCTACACCTTC.

This clonotype has just a few counts. This chain links TRBV7-9 with TRBJ1-1, with D possibly being TRBD1 (5 bases). Germline lookup yields CDR1 SEHNR and CDR2 FQNEAQ (reference sequence). The CDR3 is made up of 11 amino acids. In nucleotides, the CDR3 is TGTAGCGGACACAAGAACACTGAAGCTTTCTTT. It codes for CSGHKNTEAFF.

This clonotype was detected only a few times. The J gene is TRBJ2-3, the V gene TRBV23-1; D may match TRBD1 or TRBD2 (5 bases each). TRBV23-1 is assigned to the ORF class and has an uncertain function. This CDR3 region has 13 residues. CDR3 sequence: CQAVGDVADTQYF. As DNA, the CDR3 is TGCCAAGCCGTGGGGGACGTGGCAGATACGCAGTATTTT.

V usage is TRBV29-1 and J usage is TRBJ2-1; D unresolved. Germline CDR1 SQVTM, CDR2 ANQGSEA. Deletions cut 4 bases from V and 4 bases from J, with 8 bases between. The CDR3 has 12 amino acids. The DNA for the CDR3 is TGCAGCGTTGTGGTGCAGTACAATGAGCAGTTCTTC. Residues: CSVVVQYNEQFF.

The gene calls are TRBV29-1 and TRBJ1-1; 8 bases fit TRBD1. This CDR3 contains 13 residues. V lost 3 bases to trimming and J lost 3 bases; unmatched junction nucleotides: 3. Germline V CDR1 and CDR2: SQVTM, ANQGSEA. The CDR3 DNA reads TGCAGCGTTGACGAGACAGGGGACACTGAAGCTTTCTTT. This sequence encodes CSVDETGDTEAFF.

This clonotype is classed as large. The CDR3 here is CASRTGGDGYTF. The DNA for the CDR3 is TGTGCCAGCAGGACAGGGGGTGATGGCTACACCTTC. V gene TRBV7-6 combines with J gene TRBJ1-2, with 9 bases matching TRBD1. The CDR3 runs to 12 residues. Trimming at V came to 6 bases and at J to 6 bases, leaving 2 bases not matched to a gene. Germline-derived CDR1 and CDR2 are SGHVS and FNYEAQ.

Remarks on this clonotype: An end of the junction differs from the germline gene, which may be a read error. The chain is built from TRBV11-2 and TRBJ2-4; TRBD1 matches at 7 bases. Per germline, CDR1 SGHAT and CDR2 FQNNGV. The CDR3 runs to 15 residues. The CDR3 spells CASSSTGYYGYIQNF. The DNA of the CDR3 is TGTGCCAGCAGCTCGACAGGGTACTATGGCTACATTCAGAACTTC.

This clonotype is classed as large. The chain has TRBV20-1 and TRBJ2-1; the match to TRBD1 covers 7 bases. Trimming removed 3 bases from V and 6 bases from J; junction bases left unmatched: 11. There are 15 residues in the CDR3. Germline V gene data show CDR1 as DFQATT and CDR2 as SNEGSKA (reference sequence). CDR3 region: CSASGWDSKFNEQFF. CDR3 nucleotide sequence: TGCAGTGCTAGTGGTTGGGACAGTAAATTCAATGAGCAGTTCTTC.

Comments on this clonotype: This likely came from a read error, as a far larger clone is one base away. V and J are TRBV6-2 or TRBV6-3 and TRBJ2-1; 11 bases line up with TRBD2. J gave up 10 bases and V 6 bases, and 11 bases lay outside the gene matches. CDR1 and CDR2 (germline): MNHEY, SVGEGT. This CDR3 region has 15 residues. The CDR3 sequence is CASSPRLAGLYEQFF. The DNA of the CDR3 is TGTGCCAGCAGCCCCCGACTAGCGGGGCTCTACGAGCAGTTCTTC.